The sequence of this T cell receptor (beta chain) was determined in a study of T cells after yellow fever vaccination. The J segment lost 0 bases and the V segment lost 0 bases, leaving 4 bases of the junction unmatched. Germline values: CDR1 SGHRS, CDR2 YFSETQ. The CDR3 consists of 16 residues. This clonotype was observed at least ten times. TCRdb reprocessed the 5' RACE reads with MiXCR, giving one entry per CDR3 protein. The table lists about 340,000 distinct CDR3 sequences, approximately 4.2% of them singletons. This chain links TRBV5-1 with TRBJ1-1; the match to TRBD1 covers 8 bases. This receptor was obtained from a man between 18 and 35 years old who received the YFV17D yellow fever vaccine. This specimen was PBMCs, taken 5 days after the yellow fever booster vaccination. In DNA, the CDR3 is TGCGCCAGCAGCTTGGGACAGGGGATCTTGAACACTGAAGCTTTCTTT. Its translation: CASSLGQGILNTEAFF.